The rows below give T cell receptor beta chains drawn from one sample of a study of cytomegalovirus exposure and HLA in healthy donors. Only in-frame clones appear in the TCRdb table, and some are missing; sequencing was by immunoSEQ multiplex PCR. The table shows approximately 130,000 clones, with 75% to 90% occurring only once. The sequenced sample was PBMCs. Every receptor here comes from a woman in her twenties or thirties in good health and CMV-seropositive. The CDR3 runs from the conserved cysteine through the conserved F or W. The D gene is left open where the match is weak. Expanded clones get a size class; other rows say once, few or many, or leave the size out.

CDR3nt: TGCGCCAGCAGCTTCCGGGACTACTCCTACAATGAGCAGTTCTTC
CDR3aa: CASSFRDYSYNEQFF
v_gene: TRBV5-1
d_gene: TRBD2
j_gene: TRBJ2-1
abundance: few

CDR3nt: TGCAGCGTTAGGATTTTCAGGGGGAGCTATGGCTACACCTTC
CDR3aa: CSVRIFRGSYGYTF
v_gene: TRBV29-1
d_gene: TRBD1
j_gene: TRBJ1-2
abundance: NA

CDR3nt: TGTGCCAGCAGCTCGGGGTGGGGGGTCACCTACGAGCAGTACTTC
CDR3aa: CASSSGWGVTYEQYF
v_gene: TRBV5-6
d_gene: NA
j_gene: TRBJ2-7
abundance: NA

CDR3nt: TGTGCCAGCAGCACGGACGGCGGGAGTTCCTACGAGCAGTACTTC
CDR3aa: CASSTDGGSSYEQYF
v_gene: TRBV4-2
d_gene: TRBD2
j_gene: TRBJ2-7
abundance: NA

CDR3nt: TGTGCCAGCAGCGTAGGGTCCGCTACCGAAGCTTTCTTT
CDR3aa: CASSVGSATEAFF
v_gene: TRBV9
d_gene: NA
j_gene: TRBJ1-1
abundance: NA

CDR3nt: TGTGCCAGCAGCTTGTGGGGTGTCAGTATCGGGGTCCAGTACTTC
CDR3aa: CASSLWGVSIGVQYF
v_gene: TRBV5-8
d_gene: NA
j_gene: TRBJ2-5
abundance: NA

CDR3nt: TGTGCCAGCAAAGGAGGTACTGAAGCTTTCTTT
CDR3aa: CASKGGTEAFF
v_gene: TRBV2
d_gene: NA
j_gene: TRBJ1-1
abundance: NA

CDR3nt: TGTGCCTGGAGTTCGTTTAATGAGCAGTTCTTC
CDR3aa: CAWSSFNEQFF
v_gene: TRBV30
d_gene: NA
j_gene: TRBJ2-1
abundance: NA

CDR3nt: TGTGCCAGCAGTGCTCTTCAGCGGGGCACCGGGGAGCTGTTTTTT
CDR3aa: CASSALQRGTGELFF
v_gene: TRBV28
d_gene: TRBD2
j_gene: TRBJ2-2
abundance: NA

CDR3nt: TGTGCCAGCCGGGAGAGTAGCACAGATACGCAGTATTTT
CDR3aa: CASRESSTDTQYF
v_gene: TRBV27
d_gene: NA
j_gene: TRBJ2-3
abundance: once

CDR3nt: TGTGCCAGCAGTGAAGGTAGTTTTGGGGCCCTGAGGCCCCAGCATTTT
CDR3aa: CASSEGSFGALRPQHF
v_gene: TRBV6-1
d_gene: NA
j_gene: TRBJ1-5
abundance: few

CDR3nt: TGTGCCAGCAGTTACCGAGGGACAGGATGGGTTTCACCCCTCCACTTT
CDR3aa: CASSYRGTGWVSPLHF
v_gene: TRBV6-5
d_gene: TRBD1
j_gene: TRBJ1-6
abundance: NA

CDR3nt: TGTGCCAGCAGCTTGACAGGGGGTGAGGTAGCCTACGAGCAGTACTTC
CDR3aa: CASSLTGGEVAYEQYF
v_gene: TRBV7-9
d_gene: TRBD1
j_gene: TRBJ2-7
abundance: NA